The 18 T cell receptor beta chains given below trace back to one sample, sequenced in a study of blood T cells in healthy people across ages. Together with a sample-barcoded 5' primer, a J-beta primer mix was included in a second PCR lasting about 7 to 11 cycles. Via MiXCR, TCRdb re-called the 5' RACE reads, giving one row per CDR3 protein. The data hold 750,000 to 850,000 distinct CDR3 sequences, with 25% observed a single time. This sample also belongs to another study, concerning T cells of mothers and their children.

The source material was blood. These receptors were taken from a boy under 18 in good health.

The table lists this clonotype with a few counts. This chain connects TRBV3-1 to TRBJ2-5; 8 bases are a match to TRBD2. V lost 8 bases and J lost 2; bases outside the gene matches: 13. In germline, CDR1 is LGHDT, CDR2 YNNKEL (reference sequence). The CDR3 is made up of 16 amino acids. The CDR3 nucleotides are TGTGCCAGCGGTCGGCGGACTAGCATGGGGCAAGAGACCCAGTACTTC. This sequence encodes CASGRRTSMGQETQYF.

This clonotype was seen many times. V usage is TRBV28 and J usage is TRBJ1-4, with D possibly TRBD1 on 6 matching bases. There are 15 residues in the CDR3. CDR1 MDHEN and CDR2 SYDVKM come from the germline V gene. Trimming took 6 bases from V and 0 from J, leaving 11 bases between them. CDR3 DNA: TGTGCCAGCAGAGGAGGGGGGGCAACTAATGAAAAACTGTTTTTT. Translating it yields CASRGGGATNEKLFF. The whole variable domain, filled in from reference TRBV28 and TRBJ1-4, reads DVKVTQSSRYLVKRTGEKVFLECVQDMDHENMFWYRQDPGLGLRLIYFSYDVKMKEKGDIPEGYSVSREKKERFSLILESASTNQTSMYLCASRGGGATNEKLFFGSGTQLSVL.

This clonotype has a handful of counts. The gene calls are TRBV7-2 and TRBJ2-5; D ambiguous. The length of the CDR3 is 14 residues. Trimming took off 0 bases at V and 4 bases at J, with 9 bases between the two ends. CDR1 is SGHTA and CDR2 is FQGNSA in the germline V gene. The CDR3 DNA sequence: TGTGCCAGCAGCTTAGCGCTTAGTAGAGAGACCCAGTACTTC. Residues: CASSLALSRETQYF.

This clonotype was observed a handful of times. V gene TRBV4-3 combines with J gene TRBJ1-1; 8 bases map to TRBD1. V lost 6 bases to trimming and J lost 1 base; unmatched junction nucleotides: 4. Per germline, CDR1 LGHNA and CDR2 YSLEER. CDR3 length: 14 residues. The CDR3: CASRLDRGNTEAFF. The DNA for the CDR3 is TGCGCCAGCAGACTCGACAGGGGGAACACTGAAGCTTTCTTT.

The chain recombines TRBV7-9 with TRBJ2-1, with TRBD1 matching over 9 bases. Germline values: CDR1 SEHNR, CDR2 FQNEAQ (reference sequence). This CDR3 has 18 amino acids. The V and J ends lost 1 base and 2 bases, in that order; junction bases with no gene match: 9. The DNA of the CDR3 is TGTGCCAGCAGCTTAGTCTTAGCCCGGGACAGGGCCTACAATGAGCAGTTCTTC. Protein product: CASSLVLARDRAYNEQFF.

The CDR3 region has the DNA TGCAGTGCTAGAGACGTTGAGCAGTTCTTC. Translated: CSARDVEQFF. This chain uses TRBV20-1 with TRBJ2-5; the D is unclear. The J call may be in error: the DNA end matches TRBJ2-1 better. The CDR3 consists of 10 residues. CDR1 is DFQATT, CDR2 SNEGSKA, per germline (reference sequence).

This clonotype was seen more than once but under ten times. V and J are TRBV12-3 or TRBV12-4 and TRBJ2-1; 10 positions match TRBD1. This CDR3 has 18 residues. The junction had 13 bases not matched to a gene; V was cut back by 8 bases and J by 0 bases. Here the CDR3 DNA reads TGTGCCAGCCGAGTGGGACAGGGGAAGAAGGACTCCTACAATGAGCAGTTCTTC. Translation gives CASRVGQGKKDSYNEQFF.

The chain joins TRBV24-1 to TRBJ2-5; the match to TRBD1 covers 10 bases. Germline CDR1 is KGHDR and CDR2 is SFDVKD. The trim removed 5 bases at V and 3 bases at J, leaving 8 bases unmatched. The CDR3 consists of 16 residues. CDR3 bases: TGTGCCACCAGTGCGAGACAGGGGGCGCGGGAAGAGACCCAGTACTTC. Its translation: CATSARQGAREETQYF.

This sequence joins TRBV20-1 and TRBJ2-3; TRBD1 matches at 8 bases. Germline values: CDR1 DFQATT, CDR2 SNEGSKA (reference sequence). V trimming: 5 bases; J trimming: 2 bases; junction bases outside the gene matches: 6. This CDR3 contains 14 residues. The CDR3 DNA follows: TGCAGTGCTTCTGACAGGGGCCCCACAGATACGCAGTATTTT. Its protein is CSASDRGPTDTQYF.

This clonotype was counted a single time. The chain links TRBV4-3 to TRBJ2-4; possibly TRBD1 for D (5 bases). Germline assignment: CDR1 LGHNA and CDR2 YSLEER. Trimming shortened V by 0 bases and J by 0 bases, and 18 bases separated the two germline ends. The CDR3 length is 19 residues. Written as DNA, the CDR3 is TGCGCCAGCAGCCAAGAAGCCGGACAAGCGAAAGTAGCCAAAAACATTCAGTACTTC. Its translation is CASSQEAGQAKVAKNIQYF.

The chain is built from TRBV4-3 and TRBJ2-1; tentatively, D is TRBD1 (5 bases). This CDR3 has 17 residues. Germline values: CDR1 LGHNA, CDR2 YSLEER. The V and J ends lost 0 bases and 0 bases respectively, with 12 bases between them. The CDR3 is CASSQDPGSSSYNEQFF. Written as DNA, the CDR3 is TGCGCCAGCAGCCAAGATCCAGGGTCCAGCTCCTACAATGAGCAGTTCTTC.

The chain uses TRBV4-3 and TRBJ1-1, with a weak D call TRBD1 (6 bases). CDR3 length: 15 amino acids. Trimming stripped 0 bases from V and 2 bases from J, with 10 bases between. Germline assignment: CDR1 LGHNA and CDR2 YSLEER. CDR3 nucleotide sequence: TGCGCCAGCAGCCAAGATCGGGGGCAAAACACTGAAGCTTTCTTT. Translation gives CASSQDRGQNTEAFF.

This clonotype has a handful of counts. V usage is TRBV20-1 and J usage is TRBJ2-5; 11 bases fit TRBD2. The end of the DNA aligns better with TRBJ2-1, so the J call may be wrong. CDR1 is DFQATT, CDR2 SNEGSKA, per germline (reference sequence). CDR3 size: 17 residues. The CDR3 loop is CSAPDVSGRAAYNEQFF. The DNA for the CDR3 is TGCAGTGCTCCCGATGTTAGCGGGAGGGCCGCCTACAATGAGCAGTTCTTC.

This chain connects TRBV28 to TRBJ1-3, with 7 positions matching TRBD1. Germline values: CDR1 MDHEN, CDR2 SYDVKM. V lost 6 bases to trimming and J lost 5 bases; unmatched junction nucleotides: 7. This CDR3 has 14 amino acids. The CDR3 sequence is CASRGTVERNTIYF. CDR3 DNA sequence: TGTGCCAGCAGGGGGACAGTTGAGCGAAACACCATATATTTT. Filled out from reference TRBV28 and TRBJ1-3, the complete variable domain reads DVKVTQSSRYLVKRTGEKVFLECVQDMDHENMFWYRQDPGLGLRLIYFSYDVKMKEKGDIPEGYSVSREKKERFSLILESASTNQTSMYLCASRGTVERNTIYFGEGSWLTVV.

This clonotype was counted only a few times. The rearrangement links TRBV20-1 to TRBJ1-4; a possible D gene is TRBD1 (6 bases). The germline V and J ends were trimmed by 3 bases and 2 bases, with 7 bases remaining between them. Germline V gene sequence: CDR1 DFQATT, CDR2 SNEGSKA (reference sequence). This CDR3 is 13 amino acids long. This CDR3 is CSASGGTNEKLFF. In DNA form, the CDR3 reads TGCAGTGCTAGCGGGGGCACTAATGAAAAACTGTTTTTT.

This clonotype was seen just once. The chain couples TRBV5-1 to TRBJ1-1; D ambiguous. Trimming cost V 4 bases and J 1 base, with 11 bases left between them. Looked up from germline, CDR1 is SGHRS and CDR2 is YFSETQ. The CDR3 totals 14 residues. CDR3 nucleotide sequence: TGCGCCAGCAGCGTCCGAGAGGCGAACACTGAAGCTTTCTTT. Protein sequence: CASSVREANTEAFF.

This clonotype was detected many times. The chain combines TRBV29-1 with TRBJ2-1, with 14 positions matching TRBD2. V was clipped by 2 bases and J by 10 bases; unmatched bases: 7. CDR1 is SQVTM, CDR2 ANQGSEA, per germline. The CDR3 length is 15 residues. The CDR3 coding sequence is TGCAGCGTTGAACTGGGACTAGCGGGAGTATACGAGCAGTTCTTC. Amino acids: CSVELGLAGVYEQFF.

This clonotype was counted only a few times. This rearrangement joins TRBV18 to TRBJ1-1; 7 positions agree with TRBD1. Trimming removed 6 bases from V and 4 bases from J; junction bases left unmatched: 8. Germline lookup yields CDR1 KGHSH and CDR2 LQKENI. There are 14 residues in the CDR3. DNA for the CDR3: TGTGCCAGCTCGCTGAACAGGGGTGGCACTGAAGCTTTCTTT. Its translation: CASSLNRGGTEAFF.